This T cell receptor (beta chain) came from a study of blood T cell repertoires in COVID-19. Methods used by the authors: Counts of nucleated cells, estimated from reference gene primer amplification, were obtained. Profiled with immunoSEQ multiplex PCR; TCRdb holds only in-frame clones, not every one. V, J and clone size derive from that table, while D and trimming were established from the DNA sequence. The table has 96,000 or so clones, 80% to 90% seen once; the top ten hold around 4.8%. The germline V gene has CDR1 SQVTM and CDR2 ANQGSEA. The CDR3 is 15 amino acids. With 5 bases clipped from V and 5 bases from J, the junction kept 11 bases outside the gene matches. Enrolment of Seattle patients took place during active infection, and they were followed longitudinally.

The chain recombines TRBV29-1 with TRBJ2-7; 11 bases agree with TRBD2. The clonotype comes from a man older than 75 with COVID-19, enrolled during active disease. Sequencing was carried out using peripheral blood. CDR3 protein: CSVRALAGGGDEQYF. CDR3 bases: TGCAGCGTTAGAGCCCTAGCGGGAGGAGGCGACGAGCAGTACTTC.